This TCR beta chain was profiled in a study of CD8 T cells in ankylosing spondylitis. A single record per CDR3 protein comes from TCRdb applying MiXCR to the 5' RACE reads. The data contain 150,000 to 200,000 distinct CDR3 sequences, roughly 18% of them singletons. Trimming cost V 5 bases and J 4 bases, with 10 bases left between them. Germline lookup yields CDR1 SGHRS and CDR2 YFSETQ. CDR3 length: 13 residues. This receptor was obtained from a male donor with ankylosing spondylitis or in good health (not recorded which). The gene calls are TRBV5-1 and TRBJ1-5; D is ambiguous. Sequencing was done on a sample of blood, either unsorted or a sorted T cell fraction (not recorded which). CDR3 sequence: CASRASANQPQHF. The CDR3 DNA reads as TGCGCCAGCAGGGCCTCCGCGAATCAGCCCCAGCATTTT.